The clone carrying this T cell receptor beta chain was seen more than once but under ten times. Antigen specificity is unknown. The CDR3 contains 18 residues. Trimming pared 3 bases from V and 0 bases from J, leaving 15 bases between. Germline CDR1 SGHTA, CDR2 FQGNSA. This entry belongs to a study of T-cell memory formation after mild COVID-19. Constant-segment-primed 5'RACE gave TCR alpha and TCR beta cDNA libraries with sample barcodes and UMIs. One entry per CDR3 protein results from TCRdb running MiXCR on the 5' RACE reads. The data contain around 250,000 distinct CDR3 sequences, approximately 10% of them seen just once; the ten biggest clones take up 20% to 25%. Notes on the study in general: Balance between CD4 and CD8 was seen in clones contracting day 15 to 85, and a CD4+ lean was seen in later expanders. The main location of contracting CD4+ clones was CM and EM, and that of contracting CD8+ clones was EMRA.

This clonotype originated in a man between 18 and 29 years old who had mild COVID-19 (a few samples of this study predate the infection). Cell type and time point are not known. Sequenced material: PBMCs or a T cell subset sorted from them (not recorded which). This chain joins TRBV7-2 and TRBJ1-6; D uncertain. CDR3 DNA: TGTGCCAGCAGCTTCCCTTCGTCGGGGAGCTCCTATAATTCACCCCTCCACTTT. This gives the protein CASSFPSSGSSYNSPLHF.